The 9 T cell receptor beta chains reported below all come from one sample, sequenced in a study of blood T cell repertoires in COVID-19. Method: immunoSEQ multiplex PCR; TCRdb's copy keeps in-frame clones and lacks some. The sample lists around 280,000 clones, roughly nine tenths occurring once. Sequencing was done on a sample of peripheral blood. Source of these receptors: a young woman with COVID-19, enrolled during active disease.

This chain connects TRBV3-1 (or the pseudogene TRBV3-2) to TRBJ2-1, with TRBD1 matching over 8 bases. The V gene end was trimmed by 0 bases and the J gene end by 8 bases; junction bases not matched to a gene: 24. CDR3 length equals 21 residues. Germline CDR1 reads LGHDT; CDR2 reads YNNKEL (reference sequence). The CDR3 reads CASSQDGVVSWNRGLGYEQFF. The CDR3 nucleotides read TGTGCCAGCAGCCAAGATGGGGTGGTCTCCTGGAACAGGGGGTTGGGGTATGAGCAGTTCTTC.

The rearrangement joins TRBV6-5 to TRBJ1-5; 8 bases are shared with TRBD1. J lost 7 bases, V lost 5 bases, and 10 bases had no gene match. The germline V gene has CDR1 MNHEY and CDR2 SVGAGI. The CDR3 runs 15 residues. The CDR3 protein is CASSTQGAQGQPQHF. The CDR3 DNA reads as TGTGCCAGCAGTACCCAGGGGGCTCAGGGGCAGCCCCAGCATTTT.

The gene calls are TRBV27 and TRBJ1-6; TRBD1 matches 9 bases. The CDR3 extends over 18 amino acids. CDR1 MNHEY and CDR2 SMNVEV come from the germline V gene (reference sequence). The V gene end was trimmed by 0 bases and the J gene end by 10 bases; junction bases not matched to a gene: 13. The CDR3 DNA is TGTGCCAGCAGTTTATCCCCCGGACAGGGGAATTTGGGGTCACCCCTCCACTTT. Translated, it gives CASSLSPGQGNLGSPLHF.

This chain joins TRBV3-1 (or the pseudogene TRBV3-2) and TRBJ1-4; 7 bases match TRBD1. The CDR3 runs 14 residues. CDR1 is LGHDT and CDR2 is YNNKEL in the germline V gene (reference sequence). The trim removed 4 bases at V and 8 bases at J, leaving 7 bases unmatched. The CDR3 DNA reads TGTGCCAGCAGCCTCCAAGGGGACAGAGAAAAACTGTTTTTT. This sequence encodes CASSLQGDREKLFF.

The genes are TRBV6-5 and TRBJ1-1; weak D call: TRBD1 (5 bases). Germline loops: CDR1 MNHEY, CDR2 SVGAGI. There are 13 residues in the CDR3. Trimming shortened V by 9 bases and J by 3 bases, and 14 bases separated the two germline ends. The CDR3 loop is CASRGDGYTEAFF. The CDR3 DNA follows: TGTGCCAGTAGGGGCGATGGTTACACTGAAGCTTTCTTT.

The chain couples TRBV5-8 to TRBJ1-5; D unclear. V lost 7 bases to trimming and J lost 2 bases, with 13 bases between them. The CDR3 loop spans 14 amino acids. Germline lookup yields CDR1 SGHTS and CDR2 YDEGEE. The CDR3 sequence: CASWSWVGNQPQHF. CDR3 DNA sequence: TGTGCCAGCTGGAGTTGGGTTGGCAATCAGCCCCAGCATTTT.

The V call is TRBV3-1 (or the pseudogene TRBV3-2), the J call TRBJ2-1, with 10 bases fitting TRBD2. The CDR3 covers 18 residues. Germline assignment: CDR1 LGHDT and CDR2 YNNKEL (reference sequence). Trimming removed 0 bases from V and 5 bases from J; junction bases left unmatched: 10. CDR3 residues: CASSQELASGGYNNEQFF. Written as DNA, the CDR3 is TGTGCCAGCAGCCAAGAATTGGCTAGCGGGGGATACAACAATGAGCAGTTCTTC.

This chain links TRBV9 with TRBJ1-1, with 12 bases that match TRBD1. Germline loops: CDR1 SGDLS, CDR2 YYNGEE. The junction had 10 bases not matched to a gene; V was cut back by 5 bases and J by 2 bases. This CDR3 has 17 residues. The CDR3 loop is CASRDPRDRGQNTEAFF. The DNA for the CDR3 is TGTGCCAGCAGAGACCCCCGGGACAGGGGGCAAAACACTGAAGCTTTCTTT.

The gene calls are TRBV12-2 and TRBJ1-4; TRBD1, as called in the table, went unchecked against the DNA. TRBV12-2 constitutes a pseudogene. This CDR3 is built from 14 residues. In DNA, the CDR3 is TGTGCAAGTCGCTTGTACAGGGATAATGAAAAACTGTTTTTT. As protein: CASRLYRDNEKLFF.